Ten or more counts support the clone carrying this T cell receptor (beta chain). The entry originates in a study of neurological immune-mediated disorders. The germline V gene encodes CDR1 KGHSH and CDR2 LQKENI. The CDR3 has 12 amino acids. The ends were cut back, 0 bases at V and 8 bases at J, with 7 bases in the middle. Each CDR3 protein is one row after TCRdb ran MiXCR on the 5' RACE reads. The data contain about 79,000 distinct CDR3 sequences, roughly 14% of them singletons. The chain joins TRBV18 to TRBJ1-1; no firm D call. Sequenced sample: PBMCs. The sequence was obtained from a woman aged 45-59 years in good health. The CDR3 here is CASSPPLEEAFF. The CDR3, as DNA: TGTGCCAGCTCACCACCGTTGGAAGAAGCTTTCTTT.